Below, 24 T cell receptor beta chains from the same sample are listed, as sequenced in a study of beta chain features in type 1 diabetes listed by TCRdb under 2018. The library was made by the immunoSEQ multiplex PCR assay. The entire amount of isolated RNA was reverse transcribed using the High Capacity cDNA Reverse Transcription Kit, so the sequenced TCRB transcripts were expressed ones. TCRdb carries this immuneACCESS record with in-frame sequences only. Its versions omit some clonotypes, under half of them owing to an unresolved V gene in the studies checked, with the rest unexplained. This sample comprises some 200,000 clones, 11% of them detected only once. The ten largest clones add up to over 1% of the sample. The sequenced sample was central memory CD4+ T cells from blood. These receptors were obtained from a man aged 18 to 30 in good health.

Concerning this clone itself: The same CDR3 also results from other DNA sequences found in this sample. The chain uses TRBV29-1 and TRBJ1-1, with D perhaps TRBD1 (6 bases). The CDR3 length is 13 residues. With 4 bases removed from V and 1 base from J, the gap between germline ends came to 10 bases. CDR1 is SQVTM and CDR2 is ANQGSEA in the germline V gene. Written as DNA, the CDR3 is TGCAGCGTTGCGCTACAGGGGAACACTGAAGCTTTCTTT. Its translation: CSVALQGNTEAFF. Drawing the rest from reference TRBV29-1 and TRBJ1-1, the complete variable domain is SAVISQKPSRDICQRGTSLTIQCQVDSQVTMMFWYRQQPGQSLTLIATANQGSEATYESGFVIDKFPISRPNLTFSTLTVSNMSPEDSSIYLCSVALQGNTEAFFGQGTRLTVV.

In its sample, this clone was seen a few times. This chain connects TRBV19 to TRBJ2-1; D remains unclear. Per germline, CDR1 LNHDA and CDR2 SQIVND (reference sequence). The CDR3 runs to 14 residues. V shed 2 bases and J shed 5 bases, with 10 bases lying between them. The CDR3 region is CASSISRINNEQFF. The CDR3 DNA reads TGTGCCAGTAGTATAAGCAGAATTAACAATGAGCAGTTCTTC. Full variable domain (rest looked up from reference TRBV19 and TRBJ2-1): DGGITQSPKYLFRKEGQNVTLSCEQNLNHDAMYWYRQDPGQGLRLIYYSQIVNDFQKGDIAEGYSVSREKKESFPLTVTSAQKNPTAFYLCASSISRINNEQFFGPGTRLTVL.

In its sample, this clone was seen a few times. This likely reflects a read error, since a far larger clone is one base away. The CDR3 is CASSQDRNTEAFF. In nucleotides, the CDR3 is TGTGCCAGCAGCCAAGACAGGAACACTGAAGCTTTCTTT. V and J are TRBV4-2 and TRBJ1-1; D remains ambiguous. V lost 0 bases, J lost 1 base, and 3 bases lay in between. The germline CDR1 and CDR2 sequences are LGHNA and YNFKEQ. The CDR3 covers 13 residues.

This clone showed up just a few times. The gene calls are TRBV30 and TRBJ2-5; D could derive from TRBD1 or TRBD2 (5 bases each). The V and J ends lost 1 base and 7 bases respectively, with 10 bases between them. The germline V gene has CDR1 GTSNPN and CDR2 SVGIG (reference sequence). This CDR3 has 12 residues. The CDR3 nucleotides are TGTGCCTGGAGTGGCCCGGGGCGGACCCAGTACTTC. Its translation is CAWSGPGRTQYF.

The V and J genes are TRBV9 and TRBJ2-3; TRBD2 aligns across 9 bases. The V and J ends lost 3 bases and 0 bases, in that order; junction bases with no gene match: 2. Germline V gene sequence: CDR1 SGDLS, CDR2 YYNGEE. CDR3 length: 15 residues. Written as DNA, the CDR3 is TGTGCCAGCAGCGCAAGCGGGAGGAGCACAGATACGCAGTATTTT. It specifies CASSASGRSTDTQYF.

This clone was detected a few times. This chain joins TRBV25-1 and TRBJ2-7; TRBD1 matches at 12 bases. Germline V CDR1 and CDR2: MGHDK, SYGVNS. This CDR3 spans 16 amino acids. Trimming removed 4 bases from V and 5 bases from J; junction bases left unmatched: 9. In nucleotides, the CDR3 is TGTGCCAGCAGTGTTAGGGACAGGGGGCGAGAAGACGAGCAGTACTTC. This codes for CASSVRDRGREDEQYF.

The table lists this clone with a few counts. CDR3 nucleotides: TGCGCCAGCAGGAACTCCGGGACAGGGGATGGCTACACCTTC. It specifies CASRNSGTGDGYTF. This chain joins TRBV5-1 and TRBJ1-2, with 10 bases fitting TRBD1. V was pared by 5 bases and J by 6 bases, with 7 bases of the junction left unmatched. The CDR3 length is 14 residues. Germline CDR1 and CDR2: SGHRS and YFSETQ.

The chain joins TRBV7-9 to TRBJ1-1; no definite D call. Trimming removed 6 bases at V and 3 bases at J, with 11 bases between. Germline V gene sequence: CDR1 SEHNR, CDR2 FQNEAQ (reference sequence). The CDR3 totals 13 residues. The CDR3 region is CASRVIEDTEAFF. Here the CDR3 DNA reads TGTGCCAGCAGGGTAATAGAAGACACTGAAGCTTTCTTT.

This clone was detected only a few times. The genes are TRBV7-2 and TRBJ2-3; D is unresolved. CDR3 size: 14 residues. The germline V gene encodes CDR1 SGHTA and CDR2 FQGNSA. The V and J ends lost 5 bases and 3 bases respectively, with 12 bases between them. The DNA of the CDR3 is TGTGCCAGCAGCCTTGGACGGGCGACAGATACGCAGTATTTT. Translating gives CASSLGRATDTQYF. The full variable domain, with the rest looked up from reference TRBV7-2 and TRBJ2-3, is GAGVSQSPSNKVTEKGKDVELRCDPISGHTALYWYRQSLGQGLEFLIYFQGNSAPDKSGLPSDRFSAERTGGSVSTLTIQRTQQEDSAVYLCASSLGRATDTQYFGPGTRLTVL.

This clone turned up a few times. The chain carries TRBV7-8 and TRBJ2-5; a possible D gene is TRBD1 (5 bases). With 4 bases removed from V and 0 bases from J, the gap between germline ends came to 24 bases. CDR3 length: 19 amino acids. Germline CDR1 is SGHVS and CDR2 is FQNEAQ. CDR3 sequence (DNA): TGTGCCAGCAGCTCCCAGAGGACACATGCCAGTGGAAACCAAGAGACCCAGTACTTC. Amino acid sequence: CASSSQRTHASGNQETQYF.

This clone has just a few counts. This chain links TRBV29-1 with TRBJ2-7; D is perhaps TRBD1 (6 bases). Germline CDR1 SQVTM, CDR2 ANQGSEA. The CDR3 is 14 amino acids. The germline V and J ends were trimmed by 6 bases and 3 bases, with 18 bases remaining between them. Written as DNA, the CDR3 is TGCAGCGTCATCCGCAGGGGCCACGACTACGAGCAGTACTTC. Protein product: CSVIRRGHDYEQYF.

This clone was recorded a few times. This chain connects TRBV7-3 to TRBJ2-1; perhaps TRBD2 as D (6 bases). Per germline, CDR1 SGHTA and CDR2 FQGTGA. V was shortened by 5 bases and J by 0 bases, with 11 bases between the two germline ends. The CDR3 contains 15 residues. The CDR3 DNA reads as TGTGCCAGCAGCAGGGAGGCCAACTCCTACAATGAGCAGTTCTTC. Amino acid sequence: CASSREANSYNEQFF.

The chain uses TRBV5-1 and TRBJ2-7; D is unclear. This CDR3 contains 14 residues. Germline values: CDR1 SGHRS, CDR2 YFSETQ. Trimming cost V 0 bases and J 2 bases, with 9 bases left between them. The CDR3 DNA follows: TGCGCCAGCAGCTTGGGCGGCCTGGCCTACGAGCAGTACTTC. Encoded protein: CASSLGGLAYEQYF.

V usage is TRBV29-1 and J usage is TRBJ2-1, with TRBD1 matching 7 bases. The CDR3 has 13 amino acids. Germline lookup yields CDR1 SQVTM and CDR2 ANQGSEA. Trimming took 7 bases from V and 7 from J; bases not matched to a gene: 10. The CDR3 here is CSAKQGQGNEQFF. The CDR3 DNA reads TGCAGCGCAAAACAGGGGCAGGGTAATGAGCAGTTCTTC.

This clone was picked up a small number of times. V usage is TRBV25-1 and J usage is TRBJ2-1; 7 bases fit TRBD2. Per the germline V gene, CDR1 is MGHDK and CDR2 is SYGVNS. The CDR3 length is 16 residues. J gave up 3 bases and V 7 bases, and 12 bases lay outside the gene matches. For the CDR3, the DNA is TGTGCCAGCACCTCCCCCCTAGCGGTGAACTACAATGAGCAGTTCTTC. It specifies CASTSPLAVNYNEQFF.

A few counts support this clone. The rearrangement links TRBV18 to TRBJ2-7, with 8 positions matching TRBD1. This CDR3 has 18 amino acids. V shed 3 bases, J shed 5 bases, and the junction held 18 bases outside the gene matches. From germline, CDR1 is KGHSH and CDR2 LQKENI. CDR3: CASSPNPQTGVLENEQYF. DNA of the CDR3: TGTGCCAGCTCACCGAACCCCCAGACAGGGGTATTAGAAAACGAGCAGTACTTC.

The V call is TRBV9, the J call TRBJ1-2, with 8 bases identical to TRBD1. The CDR3 is 15 amino acids. Germline V lookup: CDR1 SGDLS, CDR2 YYNGEE. Losses at the gene ends were 3 bases for V and 8 bases for J; bases not matched to a gene: 12. Written as DNA, the CDR3 is TGTGCCAGCAGCGCGGGAGGAGACAGGGGTTACGGCTACACCTTC. Its protein is CASSAGGDRGYGYTF. Using reference TRBV9 and TRBJ1-2 for the parts outside the CDR3, the full variable domain is DSGVTQTPKHLITATGQRVTLRCSPRSGDLSVYWYQQSLDQGLQFLIQYYNGEERAKGNILERFSAQQFPDLHSELNLSSLELGDSALYFCASSAGGDRGYGYTFGSGTRLTVV.

This clone was observed a few times. The chain carries TRBV7-2 and TRBJ2-7; D is unclear. The CDR3 consists of 14 residues. Per germline, CDR1 SGHTA and CDR2 FQGNSA. Trimming shortened V by 1 base and J by 6 bases, and 13 bases separated the two germline ends. CDR3 loop: CASSLVSLGGEQYF. CDR3 in DNA: TGTGCCAGCAGCTTAGTTAGCCTGGGTGGCGAGCAGTACTTC.

This clone was found a few times. The J gene is TRBJ2-7, the V gene TRBV29-1; 9 positions agree with TRBD1. V gave up 4 bases and J gave up 7 bases; unmatched junction bases: 11. Germline CDR1 reads SQVTM; CDR2 reads ANQGSEA. This CDR3 has 14 residues. Here the CDR3 reads CSVVPTGGVWEQYF. CDR3 bases: TGCAGCGTTGTCCCGACAGGGGGAGTCTGGGAGCAGTACTTC.

The chain carries TRBV11-2 and TRBJ2-3; D gene ambiguous. The V end was cut by 7 bases, the J end by 5 bases, with 7 bases between. The germline CDR1 and CDR2 sequences are SGHAT and FQNNGV. CDR3 length: 11 residues. This CDR3 is CASKGGDTQYF. The DNA for the CDR3 is TGTGCCAGCAAAGGCGGAGATACGCAGTATTTT.

The chain joins TRBV6-5 to TRBJ2-1; D not certain. The CDR3 contains 13 residues. Germline loops: CDR1 MNHEY, CDR2 SVGAGI. V lost 5 bases to trimming and J lost 11 bases, with 16 bases between them. Here the CDR3 reads CASSEGIKLQQFF. The CDR3 region has the DNA TGTGCCAGCAGTGAAGGGATTAAACTCCAGCAGTTCTTC.

This clone was recorded a few times. This chain joins TRBV30 and TRBJ2-6, with D unresolved. Trimming stripped 2 bases from V and 0 bases from J, with 5 bases between. The CDR3 has 14 residues. Germline values: CDR1 GTSNPN, CDR2 SVGIG (reference sequence). This CDR3 reads CAWSSLSGANVLTF. For the CDR3, the DNA is TGTGCCTGGAGTTCTCTCTCTGGGGCCAACGTCCTGACTTTC. Full variable domain (missing parts from reference TRBV30 and TRBJ2-6): SQTIHQWPATLVQPVGSPLSLECTVEGTSNPNLYWYRQAAGRGLQLLFYSVGIGQISSEVPQNLSASRPQDRQFILSSKKLLLSDSGFYLCAWSSLSGANVLTFGAGSRLTVL.

There are a few counts of this clone. The chain recombines TRBV10-2 with TRBJ2-7; TRBD2 matches at 13 bases. This CDR3 has 15 amino acids. Losses at the gene ends were 4 bases for V and 6 bases for J; bases not matched to a gene: 6. From germline, CDR1 is WSHSY and CDR2 SAAADI. CDR3 DNA: TGCGCCAGCAGTGGAAGGGGACTAGCGGGACGCGAGCAGTACTTC. It specifies CASSGRGLAGREQYF.

CDR3 in DNA: TGTGCCAGCAGCTTGGCAAGCAAGGGAGGCAATCAGCCCCAGCATTTT. Its translation is CASSLASKGGNQPQHF. The gene calls are TRBV5-6 and TRBJ1-5; D is undetermined. CDR3 length: 16 residues. The germline V gene has CDR1 SGHDT and CDR2 YYEEEE. V was cut by 0 bases and J by 2 bases, with 12 bases left in between.